Below are 6 T cell receptor beta chains sequenced from a single sample in a study of blood T cell repertoires in COVID-19. Clones were sequenced by immunoSEQ multiplex PCR, and TCRdb holds only the in-frame ones, with some missing. The table has around 300,000 clones, nearly 90% seen once. Sequences were obtained from PBMCs or T cells enriched from blood (not recorded which). The receptors here all came from a woman aged 18-30 years with acute COVID-19.

The chain uses TRBV7-6 and TRBJ1-5; TRBD1 might be the D (5 bases). The V gene's germline CDR1 is SGHVS and CDR2 FNYEAQ. V lost 0 bases and J lost 5, with 14 bases in between. The CDR3 is 16 residues long. The CDR3 is CASSLAIWTQDQPQHF. The DNA of the CDR3 is TGTGCCAGCAGCTTAGCGATCTGGACACAAGATCAGCCCCAGCATTTT.

The J gene is TRBJ2-1, the V gene TRBV3-1 (or the pseudogene TRBV3-2); D remains unclear. Trimming stripped 3 bases from V and 5 bases from J, with 8 bases between. Germline V gene sequence: CDR1 LGHDT, CDR2 YNNKEL (reference sequence). The CDR3 totals 13 residues. CDR3 sequence: CASSQRLNNEQFF. CDR3 sequence (DNA): TGTGCCAGCAGCCAGCGGTTAAACAATGAGCAGTTCTTC.

This chain links TRBV7-2 with TRBJ2-2; perhaps TRBD2 as D (5 bases). Trimming removed 3 bases from V and 0 bases from J, with 5 bases in between. Germline V lookup: CDR1 SGHTA, CDR2 FQGNSA. The CDR3 contains 14 residues. The CDR3 DNA sequence: TGTGCCAGCAGCTTCGGGACGAACACCGGGGAGCTGTTTTTT. Translation gives CASSFGTNTGELFF.

The chain carries TRBV29-1 and TRBJ2-3; 9 positions match TRBD2. Germline loops: CDR1 SQVTM, CDR2 ANQGSEA. This CDR3 comprises 15 residues. V dropped 6 bases and J dropped 2; count of bases not matched to a gene: 9. The DNA for the CDR3 is TGCAGCGTGGGGTTTCTAGCGGGGTCCACAGATACGCAGTATTTT. Its protein is CSVGFLAGSTDTQYF.

The chain combines TRBV5-1 with TRBJ1-2; a weak D match, TRBD1 (6 bases). The V and J ends lost 3 bases and 4 bases respectively, with 10 bases between them. The CDR3 is made up of 13 amino acids. Per germline, CDR1 SGHRS and CDR2 YFSETQ. In DNA, the CDR3 is TGCGCCAGCAGCTCGGACAGAACCTATGGCTACACCTTC. Residues: CASSSDRTYGYTF.

The chain joins TRBV7-9 to TRBJ2-6; 7 nucleotides align to TRBD1. Germline V gene lookup returns CDR1 SEHNR and CDR2 FQNEAQ (reference sequence). V gave up 8 bases and J gave up 2 bases; unmatched junction bases: 3. CDR3 length equals 14 residues. CDR3 DNA: TGTGCCAGCGATCAGGGGGCTGGGGCCAACGTCCTGACTTTC. Its protein product is CASDQGAGANVLTF.